Listed below are T cell receptor beta chains from one sample, sequenced in a study of regulatory T cells in long-lasting Graves disease. TCRdb reprocessed the multiplex PCR reads via MiXCR and lists one record per CDR3 protein. Here the sample spans around 470,000 distinct CDR3 sequences, 14% being singletons. The data also belong to a second study, concerning T cells in Graves' hyperthyroidism and ophthalmopathy.

Sequences were derived from peripheral blood mononuclear cells (PBMCs), sampled at new diagnosis, from a patient treated with antithyroid drugs. The source is a woman between 45 and 65 years old with Graves disease. CDR3s include the opening cysteine and the closing phenylalanine or tryptophan. A D gene is named only where the DNA matches it firmly.

V	D	J	CDR3
TRBV28	.	TRBJ1-5	CASNHRGLGAFQPQHF
TRBV20-1	.	TRBJ1-5	CSASFRGGNQPQHF
TRBV5-5	TRBD2	TRBJ2-7	CASSLGAAGEYEQYF
TRBV7-3	.	TRBJ2-7	CASSPGPYPYEQYF
TRBV7-3	TRBD2	TRBJ2-1	CASSPYQAGSYNEQFF
TRBV6-1	TRBD2	TRBJ2-7	CASSLTGLAGGRYEQYF
TRBV6-2/TRBV6-3	.	TRBJ2-7	CASSYTPAASYEQYF
TRBV28	.	TRBJ1-1	CASIRGALSTEAFF
TRBV7-8	.	TRBJ2-5	CASSPLGSGETQYF
TRBV7-9	.	TRBJ2-3	CASRLVADTQYF
TRBV7-2	.	TRBJ1-3	CASSFVRSGNTIYF
TRBV10-3	.	TRBJ2-7	CAISESGSGRLVQYF
TRBV10-3	.	TRBJ2-7	CAISGPGTMGLYEQYF
TRBV19	.	TRBJ2-1	CASRPQGQTNNEQFF
TRBV28	TRBD1	TRBJ2-5	CATGRGQGETQYF
TRBV9	.	TRBJ1-1	CASSVGGGARAEAFF
TRBV7-2	.	TRBJ2-7	CASSLAGSSSYEQYF
TRBV3-1	TRBD1	TRBJ2-2	CASSQGDRSPGELFF
TRBV5-1	.	TRBJ2-3	CASSQLLSSTDTQYF
TRBV12-3/TRBV12-4	TRBD1	TRBJ1-1	CASSTNRGTEAFF
TRBV3-1	TRBD2	TRBJ2-3	CASSQDLGGLAGSQYF
TRBV27	.	TRBJ2-7	CASSPAEVGSPYEQYF
TRBV20-1	.	TRBJ2-7	CSASPGQGGTYEQYF
TRBV20-1	.	TRBJ2-3	CSAPDMGTDTQYF
TRBV5-8	TRBD1	TRBJ1-5	CASSLGDREGQPQHF
TRBV4-1	.	TRBJ1-1	CASSQAGWLNTEAFF
TRBV6-9	TRBD1	TRBJ2-2	CASSYGPTGDTGELFF
TRBV28	.	TRBJ2-5	CASTANQETQYF
TRBV5-6	.	TRBJ1-4	CASSLVGSWGEDEKLFF
TRBV28	TRBD2	TRBJ2-1	CASSYHGSGSPHEQFF
TRBV30	.	TRBJ1-1	CAWSQATGWSTEAFF
TRBV7-9	TRBD2	TRBJ2-2	CASSLALRTSNTGELFF
TRBV12-5	TRBD2	TRBJ2-3	CASGLVEGPRHGLAASTDTQYF
TRBV10-3	.	TRBJ2-1	CATRDVTYNEQFF
TRBV5-1	TRBD1	TRBJ2-7	CASSFDRAGYEQYF
TRBV12-3/TRBV12-4	.	TRBJ2-1	CASSFLYNEQFF
TRBV18	.	TRBJ1-2	CASSPRTDYSNYGYTF
TRBV6-5	.	TRBJ1-1	CASSYSVATNTVAFF
TRBV27	TRBD1	TRBJ1-2	CASSPGDREGYGYTF
TRBV12-3/TRBV12-4	TRBD1	TRBJ1-4	CASSITDRVYEKLFF
TRBV7-9	TRBD2	TRBJ2-1	CASTSTSGRADNEQFF
TRBV7-2	.	TRBJ2-4	CASSSHRVLAKNIQYF
TRBV3-1	TRBD1	TRBJ2-2	CASRGQPHTGELFF
TRBV6-1	TRBD1	TRBJ2-4	CASSPRGQVAKNIQYF
TRBV11-1	.	TRBJ2-1	CASSLELAVNNEQFF
TRBV9	TRBD2	TRBJ2-5	CASSVTGTSGKETQYF
TRBV11-1	.	TRBJ2-7	CASTVGTAPTEQYF
TRBV20-1	.	TRBJ2-7	CSASGPYEQYF
TRBV12-5	.	TRBJ2-7	CASGTGTLLSYEQYF